A selection of T cell receptor beta chains follows, all from one sample in a study of shared clonotypes between healthy human individuals. Produced via immunoSEQ multiplex PCR; TCRdb's table is partial and in-frame only. The sample comprises about 2.2 million clones, approximately 94% of which are singletons, and 1.5% to 2% rests with the top ten. Material for sequencing was naive CD8+ T cells from PBMCs. Receptor source: a young man in good health. Some clones in this sample may be carry-over from other donors' samples. Each CDR3 is given without its conserved first and last residue.

TRBV11-2 | ASSLEVSPTYEQY
TRBV9 | ASSVLAGGHEQY
TRBV29-1 | SVEDQLAGIYNEQF
TRBV7-8 | ASSLESGAAYEQY
TRBV6-5 | ASSQGAF
TRBV5-6 | ASSYTGEDNTGELF
TRBV27 | ASSLHRGVNYGYT
TRBV9 | ASSDRTAHNSYT
TRBV28 | ASSLGLGDATHGYT
TRBV7-6 | ASSYRLTKGASTPEAF
TRBV11-2 | ASSPGLMYNEQF
TRBV6-1 | ASSLRPRDTEAF
TRBV7-9 | ASRLSGLAEFNEQF
TRBV7-2 | ASSLEPGQIYEQY
TRBV29-1 | SVRTGGSEAF
TRBV19 | ASSTTGGPDTEAF
TRBV2 | ASSFSYEQY
TRBV6-6 | ASSYSTGQAYEQY
TRBV9 | ASSVSGGLAKNIQY
TRBV4-3 | ASSQDWRPSTDTQY
TRBV2 | ASSTGTGLLLYEQY
TRBV7-9 | ASSLAPQGVANEKLF
TRBV13 | ASSLEQGRGETQY
TRBV19 | ASSFILVQGEGNTEAF
TRBV9 | ASATGTGVNQPQH
TRBV4-3 | ASSQDLGATNEKLF
TRBV4-1 | ASSQGGKNTGELF
TRBV7-2 | ASSLALWANQETQY
TRBV27 | ASRQRAGGYT
TRBV4-1 | ASSLVKPFGDTQY
TRBV27 | ASSVSQGWDEAF
TRBV9 | ASSAGTDLDEQY
TRBV9 | ASSGGQGDIQY
TRBV21-1 | ASSKDATGTEVRREQY
TRBV27 | ASSIGLNSYNEQF
TRBV5-1 | ASSWLGEEAF
TRBV6-5 | ASRMDRGVPGELF
TRBV7-9 | ASSLPVEVGQGAVETQY
TRBV19 | ASSAGPPGNTIY
TRBV7-6 | ASSLPNRDRDNEQF
TRBV14 | ASSQEPGEAF
TRBV4-2 | ASSLVTIRVTQPGETQY
TRBV10-1 | ASSELGQGYGYT
TRBV28 | AGTDRGYNEQF